Shown below are 28 T cell receptor beta chains from a single sample sequenced in a study of immune evolution from preneoplasia to lung adenocarcinoma. Using immunoSEQ multiplex PCR, the repertoire was profiled, and TCRdb retains in-frame clones only, with some absent. Altogether some 5,000 clones are present, approximately 85% being singletons, with the ten largest covering less than 3.5%. What was sequenced was FFPE invasive lung adenocarcinoma tissue. These TCRs come from a person aged 45-60 years with lung adenocarcinoma.

The chain combines TRBV28 with TRBJ1-1, with 9 bases that match TRBD1. The CDR3 contains 13 residues. Germline CDR1 reads MDHEN; CDR2 reads SYDVKM. V lost 6 bases to trimming and J lost 4 bases; unmatched junction nucleotides: 3. This CDR3 is CASRGQGLTEAFF. The CDR3 bases are TGTGCCAGCAGGGGACAGGGCCTCACTGAAGCTTTCTTT.

This sequence joins TRBV5-1 and TRBJ2-2; D not resolved. The CDR3 sequence is 12 residues long. Trimming left V 6 bases short and J 3 bases short, with 6 bases between. Germline-derived CDR1 and CDR2 are SGHRS and YFSETQ. CDR3 DNA: TGCGCCAGCACTAGAGACACCGGGGAGCTGTTTTTT. Translation: CASTRDTGELFF.

The chain uses TRBV18 and TRBJ1-4; D gene uncertain. The CDR3 runs to 13 residues. Trimming removed 6 bases at V and 7 bases at J, with 12 bases between. Germline CDR1 reads KGHSH; CDR2 reads LQKENI. The CDR3 loop reads CASSPTIREKLFF. Written as DNA, the CDR3 is TGTGCCAGCTCCCCAACAATCCGTGAAAAACTGTTTTTT.

CDR3 coding DNA: TGTGCCAGCAGCTTAGAGGGTCGGGGAGCGGGTGGCTACACCTTC. It is translated as CASSLEGRGAGGYTF. V is TRBV11-2 and J is TRBJ1-2; D unresolved. Deletions cut 0 bases from V and 7 bases from J, with 15 bases between. This CDR3 spans 15 amino acids. Germline V lookup: CDR1 SGHAT, CDR2 FQNNGV.

In this sample, this clone turned up once. The chain employs TRBV5-5 and TRBJ2-3; the D gene is possibly TRBD2 (6 bases). With 1 base removed from V and 4 bases from J, the gap between germline ends came to 10 bases. Per the germline V gene, CDR1 is SGHKS and CDR2 is YYEKEE (reference sequence). The CDR3 runs to 14 residues. CDR3 amino acids: CASSLFGSADTQYF. As DNA, the CDR3 is TGTGCCAGCAGCTTGTTCGGGAGTGCAGATACGCAGTATTTT.

This sequence joins TRBV5-4 and TRBJ2-3, with D perhaps matching TRBD1 or TRBD2 (5 bases each). This CDR3 is built from 16 residues. Germline CDR1 SGHNT, CDR2 YYREEE (reference sequence). V lost 0 bases and J 0 bases, leaving 11 bases between the germline ends. Here the CDR3 reads CASSLDRGRSTDTQYF. The CDR3, as DNA: TGTGCCAGCAGCTTGGACCGGGGCCGTAGCACAGATACGCAGTATTTT.

This chain joins TRBV19 and TRBJ1-5, with a weak D call TRBD1 (5 bases). The CDR3 extends over 18 amino acids. Germline V gene lookup returns CDR1 LNHDA and CDR2 SQIVND (reference sequence). V lost 1 base to trimming and J lost 0 bases, with 16 bases between them. The CDR3 DNA reads TGTGCCAGTAGTATAGCGCCAATTCAGGGTTATAGCAATCAGCCCCAGCATTTT. Protein sequence: CASSIAPIQGYSNQPQHF.

The chain couples TRBV4-1 to TRBJ1-5; TRBD1 is a possible D gene (5 bases). The V end was cut by 0 bases, the J end by 4 bases, with 10 bases between. The CDR3 runs to 15 residues. Germline loops: CDR1 MGHRA, CDR2 YSYEKL. The CDR3 loop is CASSQDGRENQPQHF. The CDR3 DNA follows: TGCGCCAGCAGCCAAGATGGCAGGGAGAATCAGCCCCAGCATTTT.

The V and J genes are TRBV28 and TRBJ1-5, with D unclear. The V gene's germline CDR1 is MDHEN and CDR2 SYDVKM. CDR3 length: 15 amino acids. Deletions cut 4 bases from V and 5 bases from J, with 15 bases between. CDR3 sequence reads: CASSSRGGSHQPQHF. The CDR3, as DNA: TGTGCCAGCAGTTCCCGCGGCGGGTCCCATCAGCCCCAGCATTTT.

The rearrangement joins TRBV7-2 to TRBJ1-5; D perhaps matches TRBD1 (6 bases). CDR3 length: 17 residues. CDR1 is SGHTA and CDR2 is FQGNSA in the germline V gene. Trimming took off 1 base at V and 3 bases at J, with 16 bases between the two ends. The CDR3 sequence is CASSLVGGARPNQPQHF. CDR3 bases: TGTGCCAGCAGCTTAGTGGGGGGGGCGCGGCCCAATCAGCCCCAGCATTTT. The full variable domain, completed using reference TRBV7-2 and TRBJ1-5, is GAGVSQSPSNKVTEKGKDVELRCDPISGHTALYWYRQSLGQGLEFLIYFQGNSAPDKSGLPSDRFSAERTGGSVSTLTIQRTQQEDSAVYLCASSLVGGARPNQPQHFGDGTRLSIL.

The chain joins TRBV6-5 to TRBJ2-7; TRBD1 matches at 8 bases. This CDR3 has 13 amino acids. Germline CDR1 MNHEY, CDR2 SVGAGI. The V gene end was trimmed by 6 bases and the J gene end by 4 bases; junction bases not matched to a gene: 5. CDR3 loop: CASSQGARYEQYF. Here the CDR3 DNA reads TGTGCCAGCAGCCAGGGGGCGCGGTACGAGCAGTACTTC.

V and J are TRBV5-1 and TRBJ2-1, with TRBD2 matching 11 bases. Trimming removed 5 bases from V and 3 bases from J; junction bases left unmatched: 4. The CDR3 extends over 15 amino acids. CDR1 and CDR2 (germline): SGHRS, YFSETQ. The CDR3 region is CASRPGTSGYNEQFF. Written as DNA, the CDR3 is TGCGCCAGCAGACCCGGGACTAGCGGCTACAATGAGCAGTTCTTC.

The V call is TRBV28, the J call TRBJ2-1; 8 bases match TRBD1. The CDR3 is 15 residues long. Germline V CDR1 and CDR2: MDHEN, SYDVKM. Trimming took 4 bases from V and 2 from J; bases not matched to a gene: 4. CDR3: CASSSRQGPYNEQFF. The CDR3 DNA reads as TGTGCCAGCAGTTCCCGACAGGGGCCCTACAATGAGCAGTTCTTC.

CDR3 sequence: CASYPGGASTGELFF. The CDR3 coding sequence is TGTGCCAGCTACCCGGGAGGGGCGTCCACCGGGGAGCTGTTTTTT. The genes are TRBV18 and TRBJ2-2; 8 bases are shared with TRBD2. This CDR3 is built from 15 residues. J gave up 4 bases and V 7 bases, and 8 bases lay outside the gene matches. The germline V gene has CDR1 KGHSH and CDR2 LQKENI.

There are a few counts of this clone. This sequence joins TRBV7-2 and TRBJ2-1; D remains ambiguous. This CDR3 is built from 16 residues. Trimming shortened V by 2 bases and J by 6 bases, and 17 bases separated the two germline ends. Germline V gene lookup returns CDR1 SGHTA and CDR2 FQGNSA. CDR3 sequence (DNA): TGTGCCAGCAGCTTACAACCCCCTAGTCGTAGCAATGAGCAGTTCTTC. Its translation is CASSLQPPSRSNEQFF.

The genes are TRBV27 and TRBJ1-5; D may be TRBD1 (6 bases). The germline CDR1 and CDR2 sequences are MNHEY and SMNVEV (reference sequence). This CDR3 comprises 14 residues. The V gene lost 5 bases and the J gene lost 9 bases, with 17 bases spanning the gap. Written as DNA, the CDR3 is TGTGCCAGCAGTCCAGGGGCAGAGGTGGGGCCCCAGCATTTT. Translation gives CASSPGAEVGPQHF.

In DNA form, the CDR3 reads TGTGCCAGCATGACTAGCGGGAGGACAGATACGCAGTATTTT. This sequence encodes CASMTSGRTDTQYF. This rearrangement joins TRBV28 to TRBJ2-3, with 13 bases aligning to TRBD2. The length of the CDR3 is 14 residues. The germline gives CDR1 MDHEN, CDR2 SYDVKM. The V segment lost 7 bases and the J segment 3 bases; nucleotides outside the gene matches: 1. Complete variable domain (other parts from reference TRBV28 and TRBJ2-3): DVKVTQSSRYLVKRTGEKVFLECVQDMDHENMFWYRQDPGLGLRLIYFSYDVKMKEKGDIPEGYSVSREKKERFSLILESASTNQTSMYLCASMTSGRTDTQYFGPGTRLTVL.

The chain carries TRBV7-2 and TRBJ2-7; tentatively, D is TRBD1 (5 bases). Between the trimmed V and J ends, which lost 9 bases and 4 bases, there was a span of 16 bases. Germline CDR1 is SGHTA and CDR2 is FQGNSA. There are 13 residues in the CDR3. This CDR3 reads CASSQSPGYEQYF. In DNA, the CDR3 is TGTGCCAGTAGTCAATCCCCAGGGTACGAGCAGTACTTC.

This sequence joins TRBV30 and TRBJ1-5; weak D call: TRBD1 (5 bases). CDR1 and CDR2 (germline): GTSNPN, SVGIG (reference sequence). The CDR3 sequence is 13 residues long. V dropped 0 bases and J dropped 4 bases, with 7 bases sitting between them. The CDR3 DNA follows: TGTGCCTGGAGTGTACGGGGGAATCAGCCCCAGCATTTT. It translates to CAWSVRGNQPQHF.

Notes on this clone: Its ends do not fully match the called genes, so a read error is possible. This CDR3 reads CASSALGGSNYEQYF. As DNA, the CDR3 is TGTGCCAGCAGCGCCCTAGGAGGGAGTAATTACGAACAGTACTTC. V is TRBV7-2 and J is TRBJ2-7; possible D gene TRBD2, 6 bases. The CDR3 consists of 15 residues. CDR1 and CDR2 from the germline V gene are SGHTA and FQGNSA.

The chain joins TRBV30 to TRBJ2-5; 8 bases map to TRBD1. Germline trimming cut 0 bases from V and 4 bases from J; bases unmatched to any gene: 10. This CDR3 contains 16 residues. Germline V gene lookup returns CDR1 GTSNPN and CDR2 SVGIG (reference sequence). CDR3 amino acids: CAWSVRGRGRGETQYF. In DNA, the CDR3 is TGTGCCTGGAGTGTACGGGGCAGGGGGCGGGGAGAGACCCAGTACTTC.

V and J are TRBV19 and TRBJ2-5, with 9 bases lining up with TRBD2. J lost 4 bases, V lost 6 bases, and 6 bases had no gene match. The CDR3 has 14 residues. CDR1 and CDR2 from the germline V gene are LNHDA and SQIVND (reference sequence). CDR3 sequence reads: CASRERGARETQYF. DNA for the CDR3: TGTGCCAGTAGGGAGCGGGGGGCTAGAGAGACCCAGTACTTC.

This clone was found once. V and J are TRBV4-2 and TRBJ1-2; D uncertain. V gave up 1 base and J gave up 6 bases, with 6 bases separating them. This CDR3 has 12 amino acids. Germline V lookup: CDR1 LGHNA, CDR2 YNFKEQ. The CDR3 loop is CASSQGSDGYTF. For the CDR3, the DNA is TGTGCCAGCAGCCAAGGGTCGGATGGCTACACCTTC.

This chain joins TRBV11-2 and TRBJ2-3; D may be TRBD2 (7 bases). V lost 5 bases and J lost 3, with 15 bases in between. The CDR3 sequence is 15 residues long. CDR1 is SGHAT, CDR2 FQNNGV, per germline. The DNA of the CDR3 is TGTGCCAGCAGCCCCAGGGGAGGGGAGACAGATACGCAGTATTTT. It encodes CASSPRGGETDTQYF.

The genes are TRBV5-1 and TRBJ1-1; D is perhaps TRBD1 (5 bases). The CDR3 extends over 15 amino acids. Germline assignment: CDR1 SGHRS and CDR2 YFSETQ. V gave up 0 bases and J gave up 4 bases, with 13 bases separating them. The DNA for the CDR3 is TGCGCCAGCAGCTTGGAGTACAGGAGGGGCACTGAAGCTTTCTTT. Translating gives CASSLEYRRGTEAFF.

The chain links TRBV7-9 to TRBJ1-3; no clear D gene. Trimming removed 9 bases at V and 10 bases at J, with 16 bases between. Germline lookup yields CDR1 SEHNR and CDR2 FQNEAQ (reference sequence). This CDR3 is 12 amino acids long. CDR3 bases: TGTGCCAGTCTCCCCCCCGAGTCGACCATATATTTT. Its translation: CASLPPESTIYF.

This chain's CDR3 is CASSRVFRTGDYEQYF. DNA for the CDR3: TGTGCCAGCAGCAGGGTCTTTAGGACAGGGGACTACGAGCAGTACTTC. The V gene is TRBV21-1, the J gene TRBJ2-7; the table's TRBD1 call for D was not verified on the DNA. TRBV21-1 is deemed a pseudogene. This CDR3 has 16 residues.

The rearrangement uses TRBV7-2 and TRBJ2-1; the D is unclear. CDR3 size: 12 residues. V was clipped by 3 bases and J by 6 bases, with 6 bases between them. CDR1 is SGHTA, CDR2 FQGNSA, per germline. The CDR3 bases are TGTGCCAGCAGCTTGTGGTTCAATGAGCAGTTCTTC. This gives the protein CASSLWFNEQFF.